This TCR beta chain stems from a study of blood T cell repertoires in COVID-19. Overall study context: Acute and convalescent COVID-19 samples came from the United States, Italy and Spain.

Germline CDR1 reads SGHTA; CDR2 reads FQGTGA. The CDR3 has 15 residues. J lost 9 bases, V lost 5 bases, and 7 bases had no gene match. Original methodology: Estimation of nucleated cell counts relied on the amplification of reference gene primers. Profiled with immunoSEQ multiplex PCR; TCRdb holds only in-frame clones, not every one. The V and J calls and clone size were taken over from that table, and D and trimming were inferred from the DNA. This sample has 150,000 or so clones, with 70% to 90% found just once. Participants, roughly 18 to 90 years old, spanned 24 US areas. In Cohort 3, a recovered donor had either two negative PCRs, clearance, or symptom resolution.

The source of this sequence is a man aged 45-65 years who had recovered from COVID-19. The chain joins TRBV7-3 to TRBJ2-1, with 13 bases aligning to TRBD2. What was sequenced was PBMCs or T cells enriched from blood (not recorded which). This chain's CDR3 is CASSPRTSGSSEQFF. CDR3 coding DNA: TGTGCCAGCAGCCCTCGGACTAGCGGGAGTAGTGAGCAGTTCTTC.